A selection of T cell receptor beta chains follows, all from one sample in a study of cytomegalovirus exposure and HLA in healthy donors. Assay: immunoSEQ multiplex PCR; the TCRdb copy retains only in-frame clones and omits some. The data show 130,000 or so clones, around 92% seen once. The sequencing input was PBMCs. The receptors originated from a man aged 30 to 39 in good health and CMV-seronegative. The CDR3 runs from the conserved cysteine through the conserved F or W. The order of the fields is V gene, clone size, D gene, J gene, CDR3 DNA, CDR3 protein. A D gene is named only where the DNA matches it firmly. The size of a clone is reported for some rows only, either as once, few or many, or as a class for expanded clones.

>TRBV6-5|once|NA|TRBJ1-1
TGTGCCAGCAGTTGGTCAGGGAACCCTGAAGCTTTCTTT
CASSWSGNPEAFF
>TRBV28|NA|TRBD1|TRBJ1-4
TGTGCCAGCAGTGATATGGGACAGCTGGAAAAACTGTTTTTT
CASSDMGQLEKLFF
>TRBV11-2|NA|NA|TRBJ1-3
TGTGCCAGCAGCGAGCGGAGCGCTCTATCGGGAAACACCATATATTTT
CASSERSALSGNTIYF
>TRBV4-2|NA|NA|TRBJ1-1
TGTGCCAGCAGCCAGGTTGGGGAGACTGAAGCTTTCTTT
CASSQVGETEAFF
>TRBV9|few|NA|TRBJ1-2
TGTGCCAGCAGCGTGACAGGACCTGGCTACACCTTC
CASSVTGPGYTF
>TRBV19|once|NA|TRBJ1-5
TGTGCCAGTAGTATCTTGGCGATGGCGGCGGGCAATCAGCCCCAGCATTTT
CASSILAMAAGNQPQHF
>TRBV5-1|NA|TRBD1|TRBJ2-7
TGCGCCAGCAGCGACCGGGACAGGGGCTCCTACGAGCAGTACTTC
CASSDRDRGSYEQYF
>TRBV4-3|NA|TRBD1|TRBJ2-7
TGCGCCAGCAGCCAAGAGGGGCAGGGGGCGTACGAGCAGTACTTC
CASSQEGQGAYEQYF
>TRBV7-2|NA|TRBD1|TRBJ2-7
TGTGCCAGCAGAAGGGACAGGGGGGGCGAGCAGTACTTC
CASRRDRGGEQYF
>TRBV5-4|once|NA|TRBJ2-5
TGTGCCAGCAGCTTCTCGACAGGCGGGCAAGAGACCCAGTACTTC
CASSFSTGGQETQYF
>TRBV2|NA|NA|TRBJ2-7
TGTGCCAGCCTGAAACAGGGCTCCTACGAGCAGTACTTC
CASLKQGSYEQYF
>TRBV27|NA|NA|TRBJ2-2
TGTGCCAGCAGTTGGGGACAAAACACCGGGGAGCTGTTTTTT
CASSWGQNTGELFF
>TRBV29-1|NA|TRBD2|TRBJ2-1
TGCAGCGTTGGGGCGGGGGGCTCCTACAATGAGCAGTTCTTC
CSVGAGGSYNEQFF
>TRBV5-1|NA|TRBD1|TRBJ1-5
TGCGCCAGCAGCTTACAGGGGGGTAGCAATCAGCCCCAGCATTTT
CASSLQGGSNQPQHF
>TRBV4-3|NA|NA|TRBJ2-2
TGCGCCAGCAGCCAAGATCGGGCTAGCGAAGCCGGGGAGCTGTTTTTT
CASSQDRASEAGELFF
>TRBV9|NA|NA|TRBJ1-4
TGTGCCAGCAGCCCAACGACAGTTGTTATAGAAAAACTGTTTTTT
CASSPTTVVIEKLFF
>TRBV7-4|NA|TRBD1|TRBJ1-3
TGTGCCAGCAGCTGGACAGGGAGATCGACAGGAAACACCATATATTTT
CASSWTGRSTGNTIYF
>TRBV6-5|NA|NA|TRBJ2-1
TGTGCCAGCAGTTCCCTCAGTGAGCAGTTCTTC
CASSSLSEQFF
>TRBV7-2|few|NA|TRBJ2-7
TGTGCCAGCAGCCCCAACCGGGACAAAAGCTACGAGCAGTACTTC
CASSPNRDKSYEQYF
>TRBV7-9|NA|NA|TRBJ2-3
TGTGCCAGCAGCTCACGTGAAGGGGATGGGACAGATACGCAGTATTTT
CASSSREGDGTDTQYF
>TRBV10-1|once|TRBD2|TRBJ2-1
TGCGCCAGCAGTGAGTCGGAAGCGGGGAGGGACAATGAGCAGTTCTTC
CASSESEAGRDNEQFF
>TRBV4-3|NA|TRBD1|TRBJ1-4
TGCGCCAGCAGCCAAGATAGGACAGGGGGCGCGTCTAATGAAAAACTGTTTTTT
CASSQDRTGGASNEKLFF
>TRBV18|NA|NA|TRBJ2-7
TGTGCCAGCTCACCCACCCAGGTGAGCTACGAGCAGTACTTC
CASSPTQVSYEQYF
>TRBV7-9|NA|NA|TRBJ2-1
TGTGCCAGCAGCGAGAGAGGATCCTACAATGAGCAGTTCTTC
CASSERGSYNEQFF
>TRBV5-1|NA|TRBD1|TRBJ1-2
TGCGCCAGCAGCCCTTTCGGCCGGGACAGGGGAAGGAACTATGGCTACACCTTC
CASSPFGRDRGRNYGYTF
>TRBV5-6|NA|NA|TRBJ2-3
TGTGCCAGCAGCCTCTATACGGGGGAGACCACAGATACGCAGTATTTT
CASSLYTGETTDTQYF
>TRBV5-6|once|TRBD1|TRBJ2-7
TGTGCCAGCAGCCGGGACAGGGACAACGAGCAGTACTTC
CASSRDRDNEQYF
>TRBV5-6|NA|NA|TRBJ1-2
TGTGCCAGCAGCTTGGTTCCGGGTCCTTATGGCTACACCTTC
CASSLVPGPYGYTF
>TRBV19|NA|TRBD1|TRBJ1-5
TGTGCCAGTAGTATAACAGGGGCTGATCAGCCCCAGCATTTT
CASSITGADQPQHF
>TRBV11-2|NA|NA|TRBJ2-7
TGTGCCAGCAGCTCGGGATCCTACGAGCAGTACTTC
CASSSGSYEQYF
>TRBV29-1|NA|NA|TRBJ2-3
TGCAGCGTTACGGCGGGGGATACGCAGTATTTT
CSVTAGDTQYF
>TRBV11-1|NA|TRBD1|TRBJ2-4
TGTGCCAGCAGCTACCCCCCGGACAGGGGTAGCAAAAACATTCAGTACTTC
CASSYPPDRGSKNIQYF
>TRBV19|NA|NA|TRBJ1-2
TGTGCCAGTACCACTCCCCGAGTCCCCGCCTATGGCTACACCTTC
CASTTPRVPAYGYTF
>TRBV2|NA|NA|TRBJ2-5
TGTGCCAGCAGGAACCTGGGACAACAAGAGACCCAGTACTTC
CASRNLGQQETQYF